This T cell receptor beta chain was captured in a study of cytomegalovirus exposure and HLA in healthy donors. The PCR had 60 Vbeta and 13 Jbeta primers. Only in-frame clones appear in the TCRdb table, and some are missing; sequencing was by immunoSEQ multiplex PCR. The sample contains 160,000 or so clones, roughly 80% of which appear only once. This CDR3 comprises 14 residues. V lost 8 bases and J lost 0, with 11 bases in between. In germline, CDR1 is SGHVS, CDR2 FQNEAQ. Material: PBMCs. The sequence derives from a woman between 25 and 40 years old in good health and CMV-seropositive. This sequence joins TRBV7-8 and TRBJ1-3; D is uncertain. DNA of the CDR3: TGTGCCAGCTGTTTAACGGGCTCTGGAAACACCATATATTTT. This translates into CASCLTGSGNTIYF.